This T cell receptor (beta chain) was identified in a study of cytomegalovirus exposure and HLA in healthy donors. The wider study: An early release of data contained roughly 86 million unique TCRs, which came from HLA-typed donors.

Note on this clone: What it recognizes is unknown.

In the PCR, 60 Vbeta and 13 Jbeta primers were used. The method was immunoSEQ multiplex PCR; TCRdb's version includes in-frame clones alone and lacks a portion of them. The data show tens of thousands of clones, 65% to 70% seen once. Donors likely had unrecorded immune exposures despite being nominally healthy when sampled. J gave up 2 bases and V 8 bases, and 7 bases lay outside the gene matches. The V gene's germline CDR1 is PRHDT and CDR2 FYEKMQ (reference sequence). This CDR3 region has 14 residues. Study-level findings and limits: Among TCR beta chains, those listed as cytomegalovirus-associated numbered some 160.

The specimen sequenced was PBMCs. J is TRBJ1-1 and V is TRBV13; 8 bases line up with TRBD1. The TCR sequence derives from a woman between 25 and 40 years old in good health and CMV-seronegative. The CDR3 DNA sequence: TGTGCCAGCTCAAGGACAGGGCTTAACACTGAAGCTTTCTTT. This codes for CASSRTGLNTEAFF. Full variable domain (remainder filled in from reference TRBV13 and TRBJ1-1): AAGVIQSPRHLIKEKRETATLKCYPIPRHDTVYWYQQGPGQDPQFLISFYEKMQSDKGSIPDRFSAQQFSDYHSELNMSSLELGDSALYFCASSRTGLNTEAFFGQGTRLTVV.